Reported below is one TCR beta chain. This CDR3 comprises 13 residues. Germline trimming cut 6 bases from V and 6 bases from J; bases unmatched to any gene: 5. The germline V gene encodes CDR1 WSHSY and CDR2 SAAADI. This sample stems from a study of blood T cell repertoires in COVID-19. About the research overall: Material from acute and convalescent COVID-19 was sourced from the United States, Italy and Spain.

Per the original methods: Amplification from reference gene primers served as the basis for estimated nucleated cell counts. Measured with immunoSEQ multiplex PCR; TCRdb has only the in-frame clones, and not every one. V and J calls and clone size come straight from that table; D and trimming were deduced from the DNA. The sample lists 100,000 or so clones, more than 75% seen once, with 24% in the top ten. The receptor comes from a human donor in a cohort sampled during active COVID-19. The sample consisted of peripheral blood. This chain uses TRBV10-2 with TRBJ1-2; 9 bases are shared with TRBD1. The CDR3 spells CASRETGGDGYTF. In DNA, the CDR3 is TGCGCCAGCAGAGAAACAGGGGGCGATGGCTACACCTTC.